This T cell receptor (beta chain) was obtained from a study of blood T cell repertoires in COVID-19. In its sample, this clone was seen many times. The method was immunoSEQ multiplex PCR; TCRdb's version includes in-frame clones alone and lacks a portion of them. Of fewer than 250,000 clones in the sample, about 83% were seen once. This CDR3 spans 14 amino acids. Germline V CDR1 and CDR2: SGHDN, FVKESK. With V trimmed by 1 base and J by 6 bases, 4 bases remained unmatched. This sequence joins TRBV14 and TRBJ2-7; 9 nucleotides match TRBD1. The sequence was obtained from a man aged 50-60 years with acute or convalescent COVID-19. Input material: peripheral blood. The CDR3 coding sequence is TGTGCCAGCAGCCAAGTGGGGACAGGGCTCGAGCAGTACTTC. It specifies CASSQVGTGLEQYF.